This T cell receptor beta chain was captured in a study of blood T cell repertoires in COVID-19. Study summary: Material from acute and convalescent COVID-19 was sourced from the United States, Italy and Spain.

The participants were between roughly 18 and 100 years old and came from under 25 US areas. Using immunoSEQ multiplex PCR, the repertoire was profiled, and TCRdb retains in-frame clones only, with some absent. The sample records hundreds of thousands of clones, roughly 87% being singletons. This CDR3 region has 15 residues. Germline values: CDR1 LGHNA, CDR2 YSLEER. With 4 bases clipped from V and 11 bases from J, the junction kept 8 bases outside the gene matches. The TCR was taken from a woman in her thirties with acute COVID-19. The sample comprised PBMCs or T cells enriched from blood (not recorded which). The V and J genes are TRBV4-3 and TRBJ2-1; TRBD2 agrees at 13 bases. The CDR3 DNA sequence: TGCGCCAGCAGCCCGGGGACTAGCGGGGCCCGGAAGCAGTTCTTC. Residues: CASSPGTSGARKQFF.